The 29 T cell receptor beta chains listed next were all sequenced from one sample in a study of T-cell reconstitution after alpha-beta-depleted transplantation in children. Construction of the TCRbeta library involved unique molecular identifiers. TCRdb reprocessed the PCR reads via MiXCR and lists one record per CDR3 protein. The sample comprises 550,000 to 800,000 distinct CDR3 sequences, around 12% of which are singletons, and about 0.79% rests with the top ten. Sequencing used PBMCs, obtained before TCRalphabeta/CD19-depleted stem cell transplant. These receptors all stem from a girl aged 2 to 10 with congenital amegakaryocytic thrombocytopenia, due to receive a stem cell transplant.

The chain is built from TRBV28 and TRBJ1-6; unclear D gene. The CDR3 length is 16 residues. Trimming pared 4 bases from V and 0 bases from J, leaving 10 bases between. CDR1 and CDR2 from the germline V gene are MDHEN and SYDVKM. The chain's CDR3 is CASSSQESSYNSPLHF. CDR3 DNA sequence: TGTGCCAGCAGTTCCCAAGAGAGCTCCTATAATTCACCCCTCCACTTT.

This clonotype was seen at least ten times. This chain connects TRBV10-3 to TRBJ1-2, with D maybe TRBD1 (5 bases). Between the trimmed V and J ends, which lost 10 bases and 3 bases, there was a span of 15 bases. This CDR3 has 13 residues. The germline CDR1 and CDR2 sequences are ENHRY and SYGVKD. This CDR3 is CARQTRRDYGYTF. The CDR3 DNA follows: TGTGCCAGACAGACCCGTCGGGACTATGGCTACACCTTC.

The chain has TRBV5-1 and TRBJ2-7; 8 bases fit TRBD2. Per the germline V gene, CDR1 is SGHRS and CDR2 is YFSETQ. The CDR3 has 18 amino acids. Losses at the gene ends were 1 base for V and 5 bases for J; bases not matched to a gene: 17. The CDR3 DNA follows: TGCGCCAGCAGCTTGTATGGGGGGCTGTCACTAGCGGAAAACGAGCAGTACTTC. Translation gives CASSLYGGLSLAENEQYF.

The chain links TRBV7-8 to TRBJ2-1; no definite D call. Germline lookup yields CDR1 SGHVS and CDR2 FQNEAQ. The CDR3 has 15 residues. V was clipped by 7 bases and J by 7 bases, with 20 bases between them. CDR3 residues: CASIPPRRVGNEQFF. The CDR3 DNA is TGTGCCAGCATCCCACCTAGGAGAGTGGGGAATGAGCAGTTCTTC.

This clonotype occurred a few times. The V gene is TRBV6-5, the J gene TRBJ1-1; D gene ambiguous. This CDR3 spans 14 amino acids. V was pared by 1 base and J by 6 bases, with 12 bases between. CDR1 is MNHEY, CDR2 SVGAGI, per germline. CDR3 nucleotide sequence: TGTGCCAGCAGTTACTTGATTTCCGGCGCTGAAGCTTTCTTT. Its translation: CASSYLISGAEAFF.

V gene TRBV5-1 combines with J gene TRBJ2-7, with 8 bases that match TRBD1. This CDR3 has 15 residues. CDR1 SGHRS and CDR2 YFSETQ come from the germline V gene. Trimming removed 4 bases from V and 4 bases from J; junction bases left unmatched: 10. The CDR3 coding sequence is TGCGCCAGCAGCGCCAAGACAGGGGAGGCTTACGAGCAGTACTTC. Translated: CASSAKTGEAYEQYF.

Remarks on this clonotype: Because it lacks the conserved phenylalanine or tryptophan at the end, this CDR3 is likely a read error. The chain employs TRBV4-1 and TRBJ1-1; TRBD1 might be the D (6 bases). There are 15 residues in the CDR3. Germline loops: CDR1 MGHRA, CDR2 YSYEKL. The CDR3 reads CASSTLWGLHTEAFI. The CDR3 DNA reads as TGCGCCAGCAGCACCCTCTGGGGGCTTCACACCGAAGCTTTCATT.

This clonotype was detected only a few times. This chain connects TRBV7-3 to TRBJ1-5, with TRBD1 as a possible D gene (5 bases). Per the germline V gene, CDR1 is SGHTA and CDR2 is FQGTGA. The CDR3 has 22 residues. Trimming stripped 2 bases from V and 0 bases from J, with 29 bases between. The CDR3 reads CASSLYAGGHRDAKASNQPQHF. CDR3 sequence (DNA): TGTGCCAGCAGCTTATACGCGGGAGGCCACCGGGACGCTAAGGCTAGCAATCAGCCCCAGCATTTT.

V and J are TRBV19 and TRBJ2-4, with D uncertain. The CDR3 covers 15 residues. CDR1 LNHDA and CDR2 SQIVND come from the germline V gene (reference sequence). V was clipped by 5 bases and J by 0 bases, with 11 bases between them. CDR3 in amino acids: CASSPYAVAKNIQYF. The DNA for the CDR3 is TGTGCCAGTAGTCCATATGCGGTAGCCAAAAACATTCAGTACTTC. The variable domain in full, with the rest retrieved from reference TRBV19 and TRBJ2-4, is DGGITQSPKYLFRKEGQNVTLSCEQNLNHDAMYWYRQDPGQGLRLIYYSQIVNDFQKGDIAEGYSVSREKKESFPLTVTSAQKNPTAFYLCASSPYAVAKNIQYFGAGTRLSVL.

This clonotype was detected only a few times. This sequence joins TRBV12-3 or TRBV12-4 and TRBJ2-5, with D tentatively TRBD2 (5 bases). The CDR3 is 13 amino acids. The V and J ends lost 3 bases and 4 bases respectively, with 9 bases between them. CDR3 in DNA: TGTGCCAGCAGTTTCGGGATCAGAGAGACCCAGTACTTC. It encodes CASSFGIRETQYF.

This clonotype turned up a few times. CDR3 loop: CASSEYSGGQSGTEAFF. The CDR3 region has the DNA TGTGCCAGCAGTGAATATTCAGGTGGGCAGAGCGGCACTGAAGCTTTCTTT. The rearrangement joins TRBV6-1 to TRBJ1-1; D unresolved. Germline CDR1 and CDR2: MNHNS and SASEGT. This CDR3 has 17 amino acids. V was shortened by 2 bases and J by 4 bases, with 20 bases between the two germline ends.

This clonotype came up a few times. The chain links TRBV20-1 to TRBJ2-7; D remains unclear. The CDR3 totals 16 residues. The V end was cut by 4 bases, the J end by 7 bases, with 26 bases between. Germline loops: CDR1 DFQATT, CDR2 SNEGSKA (reference sequence). The CDR3 spells CSATSALFGPLREQYF. CDR3 coding DNA: TGCAGTGCTACTTCGGCACTCTTCGGTCCCTTACGTGAGCAGTACTTC.

This clonotype was found a few times. This sequence joins TRBV7-3 and TRBJ2-1; TRBD2 matches at 7 bases. The ends lost 7 bases at V and 3 bases at J; junction bases unmatched: 9. CDR1 and CDR2 from the germline V gene are SGHTA and FQGTGA. The CDR3 extends over 15 amino acids. The CDR3: CASTPGGRDYNEQFF. As DNA, the CDR3 is TGTGCCAGCACCCCGGGGGGACGGGACTACAATGAGCAGTTCTTC.

This clonotype was seen at least ten times. V and J are TRBV20-1 and TRBJ1-4; D remains ambiguous. CDR3 length: 15 amino acids. Per the germline V gene, CDR1 is DFQATT and CDR2 is SNEGSKA (reference sequence). Trimming took 6 bases from V and 2 from J, leaving 16 bases between them. CDR3 sequence: CSAPSKGATNEKLFF. The CDR3 coding sequence is TGCAGTGCCCCCTCCAAGGGAGCGACTAATGAAAAACTGTTTTTT.

The genes are TRBV5-5 and TRBJ2-7; D may be TRBD1 or TRBD2 (5 bases each). Germline V gene data show CDR1 as SGHKS and CDR2 as YYEKEE (reference sequence). V dropped 4 bases and J dropped 2 bases, with 22 bases sitting between them. The CDR3 is 17 amino acids. The CDR3, as DNA: TGTGCCAGCAGCACCTATACCTCCGGGACGCCCCCCTACGAGCAGTACTTC. Its translation: CASSTYTSGTPPYEQYF.

With regard to this clonotype: A clone one base away is much larger, so this may be a read error. This CDR3 is CSCKVGTGDTGELFF. The CDR3 bases are TGCAGTTGCAAAGTAGGGACAGGGGACACCGGGGAGCTGTTTTTT. This sequence joins TRBV29-1 and TRBJ2-2; 10 bases align to TRBD1. The CDR3 extends over 15 amino acids. CDR1 is SQVTM and CDR2 is ANQGSEA in the germline V gene.

Many counts were recorded for this clonotype. V gene TRBV29-1 combines with J gene TRBJ2-2; 9 bases fit TRBD2. After removal of 1 base from V and 7 bases from J, the junction contained 19 bases not matched to a gene. The CDR3 sequence is 19 residues long. Germline CDR1 and CDR2: SQVTM and ANQGSEA. The CDR3 sequence: CSVEVGPLSGGLAIGELFF. CDR3 nucleotide sequence: TGCAGCGTTGAAGTAGGACCCCTCTCCGGAGGACTAGCGATCGGGGAGCTGTTTTTT.

In this sample, this clonotype turned up a few times. V is TRBV11-2 and J is TRBJ2-7, with 9 bases fitting TRBD1. Trimming cost V 1 base and J 2 bases; bases outside gene matches: 6. The CDR3 is made up of 16 amino acids. CDR1 is SGHAT, CDR2 FQNNGV, per germline. CDR3 region: CASSLGPGTGTYEQYF. DNA of the CDR3: TGTGCCAGCAGCTTAGGACCGGGGACAGGGACCTACGAGCAGTACTTC.

Many counts were recorded for this clonotype. The chain joins TRBV29-1 to TRBJ2-7; D gene ambiguous. Trimming took off 5 bases at V and 4 bases at J, with 12 bases between the two ends. The germline V gene encodes CDR1 SQVTM and CDR2 ANQGSEA. This CDR3 is 12 amino acids long. CDR3 amino acids: CSVRLGLYEQYF. CDR3 DNA sequence: TGCAGCGTTCGCTTGGGCCTTTACGAGCAGTACTTC.

The gene calls are TRBV20-1 and TRBJ2-5; D call uncertain. Trimming took off 4 bases at V and 4 bases at J, with 7 bases between the two ends. The CDR3 extends over 11 amino acids. Germline values: CDR1 DFQATT, CDR2 SNEGSKA (reference sequence). Here the CDR3 DNA reads TGCAGTGCTAAGATGGGAGAGACCCAGTACTTC. Its translation is CSAKMGETQYF.

There are many counts of this clonotype. This chain links TRBV20-1 with TRBJ2-3; the D is unclear. Germline values: CDR1 DFQATT, CDR2 SNEGSKA (reference sequence). Trimming left V 0 bases short and J 4 bases short, with 14 bases between. This CDR3 is 15 amino acids long. In DNA form, the CDR3 reads TGCAGTGCTAGAGATTGGAGAACTCAGGCAGATACGCAGTATTTT. Amino acid sequence: CSARDWRTQADTQYF.

In DNA form, the CDR3 reads TGTGCCAGCAGCTTAGAACAGGGCGGATTTACCTCCTACAATGAGCAGTTCTTC. It is translated as CASSLEQGGFTSYNEQFF. This rearrangement joins TRBV11-2 to TRBJ2-1; D may be TRBD1 (6 bases). Per germline, CDR1 SGHAT and CDR2 FQNNGV. The CDR3 consists of 18 residues. V was cut by 0 bases and J by 0 bases, with 15 bases left in between.

The table lists this clonotype with a few counts. This chain joins TRBV20-1 and TRBJ2-7; 10 nucleotides line up with TRBD2. This CDR3 is built from 14 residues. Germline V gene sequence: CDR1 DFQATT, CDR2 SNEGSKA (reference sequence). After removal of 2 bases from V and 7 bases from J, the junction contained 8 bases not matched to a gene. As DNA, the CDR3 is TGCAGTGCTAGACTAGCGGGAGTGAAGGGGGAGCAGTACTTC. Its protein product is CSARLAGVKGEQYF.

V usage is TRBV5-1 and J usage is TRBJ2-1, with 9 bases fitting TRBD2. The germline gives CDR1 SGHRS, CDR2 YFSETQ. CDR3 length: 17 amino acids. V lost 1 base to trimming and J lost 1 base; unmatched junction nucleotides: 6. As DNA, the CDR3 is TGCGCCAGCAGCTTGCCTAGCGGGATAGGTTCCTACAATGAGCAGTTCTTC. Protein: CASSLPSGIGSYNEQFF.

This clonotype was picked up a small number of times. This rearrangement joins TRBV12-3 or TRBV12-4 to TRBJ2-1; unclear D gene. Trimming cost V 1 base and J 9 bases, with 10 bases left between them. The CDR3 spans 13 residues. DNA for the CDR3: TGTGCCAGCAGTTTAGTGGCATTCGGTGAGCAGTTCTTC. It specifies CASSLVAFGEQFF.

This clonotype was seen repeatedly, ten times or more. This sequence joins TRBV14 and TRBJ2-1; 7 nucleotides match TRBD2. With 2 bases clipped from V and 2 bases from J, the junction kept 3 bases outside the gene matches. From germline, CDR1 is SGHDN and CDR2 FVKESK. CDR3 size: 15 residues. The CDR3 reads CASSQLGLAYNEQFF. Written as DNA, the CDR3 is TGTGCCAGCAGCCAACTAGGACTAGCCTACAATGAGCAGTTCTTC.

In its sample, this clonotype was seen many times. The CDR3 DNA sequence: TGTGCCAGCATGGTCTCAGAGACCCAGTACTTC. It yields the protein CASMVSETQYF. V is TRBV6-5 and J is TRBJ2-5; D is uncertain. Germline loops: CDR1 MNHEY, CDR2 SVGAGI. The ends were cut back, 7 bases at V and 4 bases at J, with 7 bases in the middle. The CDR3 is 11 amino acids.

This clonotype was observed at least ten times. This chain links TRBV12-3 or TRBV12-4 with TRBJ2-1, with TRBD2 as a possible D gene (5 bases). The V and J ends lost 10 bases and 0 bases respectively, with 10 bases between them. This CDR3 contains 13 residues. CDR3 amino acids: CATKRNSYNEQFF. In DNA form, the CDR3 reads TGTGCCACCAAGCGGAACTCCTACAATGAGCAGTTCTTC.

The chain recombines TRBV28 with TRBJ2-7; 13 nucleotides line up with TRBD2. CDR3 size: 18 residues. Germline-derived CDR1 and CDR2 are MDHEN and SYDVKM. V shed 5 bases, J shed 7 bases, and the junction held 17 bases outside the gene matches. CDR3 region: CASSPNHISLAGGEEQYF. The CDR3 nucleotides are TGTGCCAGCAGTCCGAACCATATCTCACTAGCGGGAGGGGAGGAGCAGTACTTC.